This is a list of T cell receptor beta chains from one sample in a study of early T cells in non-severe SARS-CoV-2 infection. Each CDR3 protein gets one entry after TCRdb re-called the 5' RACE reads with MiXCR. Of 60,000 to 75,000 distinct CDR3 sequences detected, approximately 10% appear once; the ten largest clones hold 5.7%. The sequencing used whole blood, collected at baseline. These receptors were obtained from an adult who was a healthcare worker with PCR-confirmed SARS-CoV-2 infection or an uninfected control (not recorded which). Both conserved end residues are part of each CDR3.

v_call cdr3_aa
TRBV6-1 CASSVTRSYEQYF
TRBV6-6 CASSYPRGGRDGEAFF
TRBV7-2 CASNIGTPHYNEQFF
TRBV5-4 CASSFQGVLDYGYTF
TRBV5-5 CASSLDGYGYTF
TRBV29-1 CSVDARGTDTQYF
TRBV2 CASSEREHQPQHF
TRBV19 CASSIVGGSTGELFF
TRBV3-1 CASSTHAGAVSPPLHF
TRBV4-3 CASSQDINAVWDTEAFF
TRBV12-3/TRBV12-4 CASSIRGTGPKYF
TRBV4-2 CASSQDIRGEQFF
TRBV2 CASSEVQHTGELFF
TRBV6-2/TRBV6-3 CASSWTSGSYNEQFF
TRBV19 CASSKLRDGEGETQYF